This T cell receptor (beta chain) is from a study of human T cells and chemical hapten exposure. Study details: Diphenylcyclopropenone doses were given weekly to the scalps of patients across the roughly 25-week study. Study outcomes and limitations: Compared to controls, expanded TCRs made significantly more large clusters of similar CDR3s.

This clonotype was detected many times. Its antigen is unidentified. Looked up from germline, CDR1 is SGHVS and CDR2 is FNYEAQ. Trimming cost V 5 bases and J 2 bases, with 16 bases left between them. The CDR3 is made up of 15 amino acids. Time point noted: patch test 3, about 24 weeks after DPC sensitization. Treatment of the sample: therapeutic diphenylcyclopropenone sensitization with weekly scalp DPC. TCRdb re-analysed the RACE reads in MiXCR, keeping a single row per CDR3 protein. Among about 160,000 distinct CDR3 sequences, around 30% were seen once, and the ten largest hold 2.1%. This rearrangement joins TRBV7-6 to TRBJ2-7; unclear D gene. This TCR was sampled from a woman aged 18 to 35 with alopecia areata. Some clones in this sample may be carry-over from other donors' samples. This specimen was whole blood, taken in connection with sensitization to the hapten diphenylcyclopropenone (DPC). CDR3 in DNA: TGTGCCAGCAGCCCCGCGTTGACTGTGACCTACGAGCAGTACTTC. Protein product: CASSPALTVTYEQYF.